Shown below are 3 T cell receptor beta chains from a single sample sequenced in a study of human T cells and chemical hapten exposure. TCRdb ran MiXCR on the RACE reads and lists one entry per CDR3 protein. Of about 80,000 distinct CDR3 sequences listed, around 15% are singletons. Described time point: pre-sensitization, week 0. Treatment of the sample: therapeutic diphenylcyclopropenone sensitization with weekly scalp DPC. The specimen was whole blood, collected in connection with sensitization to the hapten diphenylcyclopropenone (DPC). The receptors derive from a woman aged 45 to 65 with alopecia areata. Some clones in this sample may be carry-over from other donors' samples.

J is TRBJ2-1 and V is TRBV20-1, with a possible D match to TRBD2 (7 bases). The CDR3 covers 14 residues. V lost 3 bases, J lost 4 bases, and 13 bases lay in between. From germline, CDR1 is DFQATT and CDR2 SNEGSKA (reference sequence). The CDR3: CSARKGGLYNEQFF. CDR3 nucleotide sequence: TGCAGTGCTAGGAAGGGGGGACTATACAATGAGCAGTTCTTC.

In this sample, this clonotype is medium-sized. The chain employs TRBV20-1 and TRBJ2-3; 8 bases fit TRBD2. The CDR3 covers 13 residues. Germline V gives CDR1 DFQATT, CDR2 SNEGSKA (reference sequence). After removal of 6 bases from V and 2 bases from J, the junction contained 4 bases not matched to a gene. The CDR3 coding sequence is TGCAGTGCCCTGACTAGCGACACAGATACGCAGTATTTT. Its translation: CSALTSDTDTQYF.

This clonotype has at least ten counts. The rearrangement joins TRBV5-5 to TRBJ1-6; D is ambiguous. This CDR3 contains 15 residues. The V and J ends lost 0 bases and 7 bases respectively, with 11 bases between them. Germline-derived CDR1 and CDR2 are SGHKS and YYEKEE (reference sequence). CDR3 sequence reads: CASSLGVQVNSPLHF. CDR3 DNA sequence: TGTGCCAGCAGCTTGGGGGTTCAGGTGAATTCACCCCTCCACTTT.